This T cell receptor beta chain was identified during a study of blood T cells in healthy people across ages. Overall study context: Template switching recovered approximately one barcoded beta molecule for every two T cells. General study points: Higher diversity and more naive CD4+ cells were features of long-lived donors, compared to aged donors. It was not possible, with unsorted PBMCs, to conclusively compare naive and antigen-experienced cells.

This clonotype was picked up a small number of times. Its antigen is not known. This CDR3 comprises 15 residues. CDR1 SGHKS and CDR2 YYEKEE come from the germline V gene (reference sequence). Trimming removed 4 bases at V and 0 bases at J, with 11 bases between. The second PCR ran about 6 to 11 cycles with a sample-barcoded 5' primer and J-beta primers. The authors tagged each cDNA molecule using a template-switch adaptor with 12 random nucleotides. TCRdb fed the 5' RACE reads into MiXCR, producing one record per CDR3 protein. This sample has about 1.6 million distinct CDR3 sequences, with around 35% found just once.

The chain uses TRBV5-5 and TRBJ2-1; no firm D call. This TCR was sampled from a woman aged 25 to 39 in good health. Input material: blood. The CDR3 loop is CASSKTQSSYNEQFF. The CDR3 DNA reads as TGTGCCAGCAGCAAAACACAGAGCTCCTACAATGAGCAGTTCTTC.